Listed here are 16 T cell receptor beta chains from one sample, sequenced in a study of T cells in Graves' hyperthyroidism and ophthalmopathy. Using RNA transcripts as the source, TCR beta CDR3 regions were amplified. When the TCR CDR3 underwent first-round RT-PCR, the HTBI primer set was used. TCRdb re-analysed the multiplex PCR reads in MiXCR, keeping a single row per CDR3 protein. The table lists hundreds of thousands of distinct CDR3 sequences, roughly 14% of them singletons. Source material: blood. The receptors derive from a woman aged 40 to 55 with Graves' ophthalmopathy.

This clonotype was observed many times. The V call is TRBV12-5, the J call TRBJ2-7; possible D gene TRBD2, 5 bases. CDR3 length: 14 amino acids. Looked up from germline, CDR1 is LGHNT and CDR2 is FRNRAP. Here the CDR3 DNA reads TGTGCCGTGCGGGTGGGCGCTGCTGGGGACGAGCAGTACTTC. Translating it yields CAVRVGAAGDEQYF. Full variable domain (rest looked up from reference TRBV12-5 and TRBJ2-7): DARVTQTPRHKVTEMGQEVTMRCQPILGHNTVFWYRQTMMQGLELLAYFRNRAPLDDSGMPKDRFSAEMPDATLATLKIQPSEPRDSAVYFCAVRVGAAGDEQYFGPGTRLTVT.

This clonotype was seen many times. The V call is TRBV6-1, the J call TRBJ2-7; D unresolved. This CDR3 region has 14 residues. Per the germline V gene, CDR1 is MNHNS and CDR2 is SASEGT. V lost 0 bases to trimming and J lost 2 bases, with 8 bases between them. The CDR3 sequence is CASSEAYGTYEQYF. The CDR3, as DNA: TGTGCCAGCAGTGAAGCGTACGGAACCTACGAGCAGTACTTC.

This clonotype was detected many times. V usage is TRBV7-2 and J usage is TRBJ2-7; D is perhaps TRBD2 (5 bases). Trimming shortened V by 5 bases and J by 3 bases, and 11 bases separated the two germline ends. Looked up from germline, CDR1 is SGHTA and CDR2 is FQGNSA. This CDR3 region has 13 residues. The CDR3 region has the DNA TGTGCCAGCAGCCCCGGGATAAACTACGAGCAGTACTTC. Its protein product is CASSPGINYEQYF.

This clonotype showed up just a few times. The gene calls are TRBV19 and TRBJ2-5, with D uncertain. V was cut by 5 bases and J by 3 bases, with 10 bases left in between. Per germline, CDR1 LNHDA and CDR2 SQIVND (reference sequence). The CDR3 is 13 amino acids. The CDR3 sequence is CASSAGVEETQYF. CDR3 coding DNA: TGTGCCAGTAGTGCTGGGGTGGAAGAGACCCAGTACTTC. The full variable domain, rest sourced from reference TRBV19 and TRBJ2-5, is DGGITQSPKYLFRKEGQNVTLSCEQNLNHDAMYWYRQDPGQGLRLIYYSQIVNDFQKGDIAEGYSVSREKKESFPLTVTSAQKNPTAFYLCASSAGVEETQYFGPGTRLLVL.

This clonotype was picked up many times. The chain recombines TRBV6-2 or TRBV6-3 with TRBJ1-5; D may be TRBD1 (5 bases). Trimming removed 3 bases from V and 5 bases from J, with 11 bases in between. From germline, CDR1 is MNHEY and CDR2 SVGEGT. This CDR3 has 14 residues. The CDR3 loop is CASSYWQGDQPQHF. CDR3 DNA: TGTGCCAGCAGTTATTGGCAGGGTGATCAGCCCCAGCATTTT.

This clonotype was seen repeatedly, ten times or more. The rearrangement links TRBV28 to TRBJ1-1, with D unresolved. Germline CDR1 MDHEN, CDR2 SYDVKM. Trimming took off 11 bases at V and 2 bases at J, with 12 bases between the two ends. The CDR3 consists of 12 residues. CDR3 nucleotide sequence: TGTGCCGCCGGCCCCGCAAACACTGAAGCTTTCTTT. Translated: CAAGPANTEAFF.

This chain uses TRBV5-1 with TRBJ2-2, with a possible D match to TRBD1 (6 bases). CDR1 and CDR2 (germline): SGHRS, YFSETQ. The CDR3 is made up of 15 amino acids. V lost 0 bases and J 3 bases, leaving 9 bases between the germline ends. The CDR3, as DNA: TGCGCCAGCAGCTTGGCAGGGGAGCACACCGGGGAGCTGTTTTTT. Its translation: CASSLAGEHTGELFF.

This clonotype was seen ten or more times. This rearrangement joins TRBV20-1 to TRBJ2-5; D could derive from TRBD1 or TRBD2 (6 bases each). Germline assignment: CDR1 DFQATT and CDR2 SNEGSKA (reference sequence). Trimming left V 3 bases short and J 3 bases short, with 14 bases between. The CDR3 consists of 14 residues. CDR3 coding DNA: TGCAGTGCTAGGGCGGGACAAAGGGAAGAGACCCAGTACTTC. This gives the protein CSARAGQREETQYF.

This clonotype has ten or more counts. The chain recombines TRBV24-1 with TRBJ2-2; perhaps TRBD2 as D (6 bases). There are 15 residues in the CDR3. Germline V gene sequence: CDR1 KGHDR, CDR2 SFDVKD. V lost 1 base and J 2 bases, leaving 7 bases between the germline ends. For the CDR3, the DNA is TGTGCCACCAGTGATTTCGCGGGAAACACCGGGGAGCTGTTTTTT. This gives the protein CATSDFAGNTGELFF.

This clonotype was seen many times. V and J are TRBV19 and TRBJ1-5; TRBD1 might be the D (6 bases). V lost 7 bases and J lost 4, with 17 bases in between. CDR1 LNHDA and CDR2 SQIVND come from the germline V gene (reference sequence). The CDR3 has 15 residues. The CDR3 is CASKGGGTVNQPQHF. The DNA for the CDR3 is TGTGCCAGTAAGGGGGGGGGGACGGTTAATCAGCCCCAGCATTTT.

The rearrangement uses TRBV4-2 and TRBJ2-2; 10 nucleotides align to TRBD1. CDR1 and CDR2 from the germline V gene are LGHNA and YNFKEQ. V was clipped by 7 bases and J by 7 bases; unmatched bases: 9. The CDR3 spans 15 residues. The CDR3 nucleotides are TGTGCCAGCACCAACTCCGGGACAGGGGTCGGGGAGCTGTTTTTT. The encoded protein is CASTNSGTGVGELFF.

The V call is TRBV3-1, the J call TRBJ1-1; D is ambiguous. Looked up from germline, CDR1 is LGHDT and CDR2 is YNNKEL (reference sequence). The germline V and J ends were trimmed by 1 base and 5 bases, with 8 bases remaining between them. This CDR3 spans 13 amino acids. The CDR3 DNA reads TGTGCCAGCAGCCAAGGCGTCCTAACTGAAGCTTTCTTT. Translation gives CASSQGVLTEAFF.

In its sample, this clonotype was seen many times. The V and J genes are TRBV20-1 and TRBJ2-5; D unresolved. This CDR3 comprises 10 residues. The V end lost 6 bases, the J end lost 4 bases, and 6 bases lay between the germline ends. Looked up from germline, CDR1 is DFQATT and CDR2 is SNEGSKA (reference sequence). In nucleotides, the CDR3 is TGCAGTGCAGCGAGAGAGACCCAGTACTTC. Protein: CSAARETQYF.

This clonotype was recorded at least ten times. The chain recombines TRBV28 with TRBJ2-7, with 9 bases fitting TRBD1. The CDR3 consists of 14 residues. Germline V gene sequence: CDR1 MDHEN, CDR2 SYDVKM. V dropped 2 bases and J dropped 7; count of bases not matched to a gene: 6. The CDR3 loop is CASSLEQGAREQYF. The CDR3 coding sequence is TGTGCCAGCAGTTTAGAACAGGGGGCGAGGGAGCAGTACTTC.

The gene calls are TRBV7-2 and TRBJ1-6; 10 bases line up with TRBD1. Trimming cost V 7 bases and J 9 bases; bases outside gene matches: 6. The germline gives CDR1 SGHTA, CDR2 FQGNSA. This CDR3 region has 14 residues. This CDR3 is CASNPTGGGSPLHF. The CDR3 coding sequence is TGTGCCAGCAACCCGACAGGGGGCGGTTCACCCCTCCACTTT.

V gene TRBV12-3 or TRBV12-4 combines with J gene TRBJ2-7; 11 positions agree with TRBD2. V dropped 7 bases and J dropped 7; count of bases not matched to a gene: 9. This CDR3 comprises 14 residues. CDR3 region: CASTVAGGPGEQYF. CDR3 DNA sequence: TGTGCCAGCACAGTAGCGGGAGGGCCCGGGGAGCAGTACTTC.